Listed below are T cell receptor beta chains from one sample, sequenced in a study of OX40 agonist ivuxolimab in advanced cancers. The protocol was immunoSEQ multiplex PCR, while the TCRdb copy is restricted to in-frame clones and leaves out a portion. The sample includes 77,000 or so clones, under 90% of them seen just once. Specimen: CD4+ or CD8+ T cells sorted from blood, collected in a trial of the OX40 agonist ivuxolimab. These receptors came from an adult with an advanced solid tumor such as melanoma, head and neck, liver or kidney cancer. CDR3s include the opening cysteine and the closing phenylalanine or tryptophan. The D gene is left open where the match is weak. Size tells how often a clone was seen (once, few, many) or the class of an expanded clone, and some rows leave it out.

clone_size,j_call,v_call,d_call,cdr3_aa,cdr3_nt
NA,TRBJ1-5,TRBV6-1,NA,CASSARGRGLSNQPQHF,TGTGCCAGCAGTGCTCGAGGGCGGGGCCTTAGCAATCAGCCCCAGCATTTT
NA,TRBJ2-3,TRBV18,NA,CASSPPGGWGTDTQYF,TGTGCCAGCTCACCCCCCGGAGGGTGGGGCACAGATACGCAGTATTTT
NA,TRBJ2-5,TRBV30,NA,CAWKGNQETQYF,TGTGCCTGGAAGGGCAACCAAGAGACCCAGTACTTC
NA,TRBJ2-1,TRBV12-5,NA,CASAIGGSYNEQFF,TGTGCTAGTGCCATCGGAGGGAGTTACAATGAGCAGTTCTTC
NA,TRBJ1-4,TRBV15,TRBD1,CATSRRGTVAEKLFF,TGTGCCACCAGCAGGCGGGGGACAGTAGCAGAAAAACTGTTTTTT
NA,TRBJ2-5,TRBV18,NA,CASSSLQGGQETQYF,TGTGCCAGCTCGTCTCTTCAGGGGGGACAAGAGACCCAGTACTTC
NA,TRBJ2-1,TRBV7-8,NA,CASSLTGRGYNEQFF,TGTGCCAGCAGCCTTACAGGGAGAGGATACAATGAGCAGTTCTTC
NA,TRBJ2-7,TRBV7-2,NA,CASSLTDTLYEQYF,TGTGCCAGCAGCTTAACTGACACCCTCTACGAGCAGTACTTC
NA,TRBJ2-7,TRBV19,NA,CATKSFRGVRDEQYF,TGTGCCACCAAATCCTTTAGGGGGGTTCGCGACGAGCAGTACTTC
NA,TRBJ2-7,TRBV29-1,TRBD1,CSVLQGAGHLYEQYF,TGCAGCGTTCTTCAGGGGGCCGGTCATCTATACGAGCAGTACTTC
NA,TRBJ2-7,TRBV2,TRBD1,CASSEEWRSATGSYEQYF,TGTGCCAGCAGTGAAGAATGGCGGAGCGCGACAGGGTCCTACGAGCAGTACTTC
NA,TRBJ1-5,TRBV30,NA,CAWSERITNQPQHF,TGTGCCTGGAGCGAGAGGATAACCAATCAGCCCCAGCATTTT
NA,TRBJ2-5,TRBV30,TRBD2,CAWARLAIQETQYF,TGTGCCTGGGCTAGACTAGCGATACAAGAGACCCAGTACTTC
NA,TRBJ1-2,TRBV7-2,TRBD1,CASSYGTGVRAYGYTF,TGTGCCAGCAGCTACGGGACAGGGGTTCGGGCCTATGGCTACACCTTC
few,TRBJ1-3,TRBV2,NA,CASSAADTIYF,TGTGCCAGCAGTGCGGCTGACACCATATATTTT
NA,TRBJ2-5,TRBV15,NA,CATSRRTRETQYF,TGTGCCACCAGCAGAAGGACCCGAGAGACCCAGTACTTC
NA,TRBJ1-6,TRBV6-6,NA,CASSRDVGGGSPLHF,TGTGCCAGCAGCCGCGATGTGGGGGGAGGGTCACCCCTCCACTTT
NA,TRBJ2-5,TRBV9,NA,CASSVGWEWGQTQYF,TGTGCCAGCAGCGTAGGATGGGAGTGGGGACAGACCCAGTACTTC
NA,TRBJ1-1,TRBV28,NA,CASSLVGKGTEAFF,TGTGCCAGCAGTTTGGTAGGGAAAGGTACTGAAGCTTTCTTT
NA,TRBJ2-7,TRBV28,NA,CASSLPDISSYEQYF,TGTGCCAGCAGTTTACCTGATATTAGCTCCTACGAGCAGTACTTC
NA,TRBJ2-5,TRBV6-1,NA,CASIPPRQRETQYF,TGTGCCAGCATACCCCCAAGGCAGCGGGAGACCCAGTACTTC
NA,TRBJ1-5,TRBV19,NA,CASRPMGGFNQPQHF,TGTGCCAGTAGACCGATGGGGGGGTTCAATCAGCCCCAGCATTTT